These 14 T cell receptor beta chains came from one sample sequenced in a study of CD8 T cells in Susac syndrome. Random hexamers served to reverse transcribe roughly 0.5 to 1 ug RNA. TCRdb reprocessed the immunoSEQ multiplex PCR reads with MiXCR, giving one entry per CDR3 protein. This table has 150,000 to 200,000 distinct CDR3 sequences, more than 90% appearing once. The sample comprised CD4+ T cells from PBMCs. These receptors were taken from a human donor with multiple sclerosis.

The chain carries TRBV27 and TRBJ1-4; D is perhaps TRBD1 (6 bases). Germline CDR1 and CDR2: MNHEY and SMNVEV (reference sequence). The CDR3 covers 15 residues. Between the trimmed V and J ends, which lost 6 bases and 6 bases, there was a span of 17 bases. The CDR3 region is CASRGAGARDEKLFF. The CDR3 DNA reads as TGTGCCAGCAGGGGGGCGGGGGCTCGAGATGAAAAACTGTTTTTT.

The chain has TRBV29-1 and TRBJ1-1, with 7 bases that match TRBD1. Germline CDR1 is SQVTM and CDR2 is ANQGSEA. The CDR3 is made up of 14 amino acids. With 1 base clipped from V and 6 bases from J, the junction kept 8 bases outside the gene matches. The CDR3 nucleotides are TGCAGCGTTGAAGTTGTTCCGGGACAGTCTGAAGCTTTCTTT. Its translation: CSVEVVPGQSEAFF.

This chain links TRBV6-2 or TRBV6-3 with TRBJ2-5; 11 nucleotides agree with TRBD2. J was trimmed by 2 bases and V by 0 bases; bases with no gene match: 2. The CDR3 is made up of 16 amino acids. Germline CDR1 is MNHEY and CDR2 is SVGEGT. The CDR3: CASSYSRLAGQETQYF. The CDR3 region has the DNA TGTGCCAGCAGTTACTCACGACTAGCGGGACAAGAGACCCAGTACTTC.

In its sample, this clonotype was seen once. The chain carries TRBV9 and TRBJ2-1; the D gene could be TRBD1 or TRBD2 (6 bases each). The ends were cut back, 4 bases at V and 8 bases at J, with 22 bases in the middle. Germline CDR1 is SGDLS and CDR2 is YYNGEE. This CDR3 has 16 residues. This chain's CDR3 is CASSPRGEGDLDEQFF. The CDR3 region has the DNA TGTGCCAGCAGCCCGAGGGGAGAGGGGGACTTGGATGAGCAGTTCTTC. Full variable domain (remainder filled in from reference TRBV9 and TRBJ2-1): DSGVTQTPKHLITATGQRVTLRCSPRSGDLSVYWYQQSLDQGLQFLIQYYNGEERAKGNILERFSAQQFPDLHSELNLSSLELGDSALYFCASSPRGEGDLDEQFFGPGTRLTVL.

DNA of the CDR3: TGTGCCAGCAGTGTCGGCGGGGGGCGCCAAGAGACCCAGTACTTC. Protein product: CASSVGGGRQETQYF. The chain has TRBV11-2 and TRBJ2-5; 8 bases align to TRBD2. The CDR3 is made up of 15 amino acids. V dropped 6 bases and J dropped 1; count of bases not matched to a gene: 7. CDR1 and CDR2 (germline): SGHAT, FQNNGV.

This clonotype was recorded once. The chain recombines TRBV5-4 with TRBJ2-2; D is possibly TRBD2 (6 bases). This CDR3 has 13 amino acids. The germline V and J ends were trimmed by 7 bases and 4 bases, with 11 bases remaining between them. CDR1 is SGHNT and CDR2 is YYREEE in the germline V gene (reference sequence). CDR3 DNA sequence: TGTGCCAGCGCCGTCGGGGGCACCGGGGAGCTGTTTTTT. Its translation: CASAVGGTGELFF.

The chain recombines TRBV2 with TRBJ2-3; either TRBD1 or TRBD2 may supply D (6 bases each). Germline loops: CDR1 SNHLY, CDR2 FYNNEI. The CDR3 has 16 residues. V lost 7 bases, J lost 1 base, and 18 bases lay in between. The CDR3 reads CASTYGGGGGTDTQYF. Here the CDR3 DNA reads TGTGCCAGCACCTACGGTGGGGGCGGGGGCACAGATACGCAGTATTTT.

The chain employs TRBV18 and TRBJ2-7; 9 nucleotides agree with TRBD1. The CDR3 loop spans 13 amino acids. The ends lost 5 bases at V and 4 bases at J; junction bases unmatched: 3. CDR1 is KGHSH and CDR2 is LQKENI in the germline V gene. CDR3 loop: CASSSTGGYEQYF. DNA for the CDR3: TGTGCCAGCTCATCGACAGGGGGTTACGAGCAGTACTTC.

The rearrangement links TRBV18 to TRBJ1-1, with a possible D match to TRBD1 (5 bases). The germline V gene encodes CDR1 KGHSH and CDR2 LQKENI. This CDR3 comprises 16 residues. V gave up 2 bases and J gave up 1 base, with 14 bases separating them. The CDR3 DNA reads TGTGCCAGCTCACCATCCAACAGGCCCGGGAACACTGAAGCTTTCTTT. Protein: CASSPSNRPGNTEAFF. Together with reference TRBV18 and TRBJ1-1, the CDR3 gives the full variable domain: NAGVMQNPRHLVRRRGQEARLRCSPMKGHSHVYWYRQLPEEGLKFMVYLQKENIIDESGMPKERFSAEFPKEGPSILRIQQVVRGDSAAYFCASSPSNRPGNTEAFFGQGTRLTVV.

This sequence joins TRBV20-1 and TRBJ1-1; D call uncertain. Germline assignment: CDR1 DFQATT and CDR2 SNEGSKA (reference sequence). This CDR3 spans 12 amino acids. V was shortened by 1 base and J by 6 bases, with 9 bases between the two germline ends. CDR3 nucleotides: TGCAGTGCTAGAGGGGGTAGGGCTGAAGCTTTCTTT. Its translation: CSARGGRAEAFF.

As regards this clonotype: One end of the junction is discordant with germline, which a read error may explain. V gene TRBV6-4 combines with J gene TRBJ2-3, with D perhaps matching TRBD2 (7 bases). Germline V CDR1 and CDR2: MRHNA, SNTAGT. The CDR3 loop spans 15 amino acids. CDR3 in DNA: TGTGCCAGCAGTGACTCGGCGGGGGCGAGAGATACGCAATATTTT. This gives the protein CASSDSAGARDTQYF.

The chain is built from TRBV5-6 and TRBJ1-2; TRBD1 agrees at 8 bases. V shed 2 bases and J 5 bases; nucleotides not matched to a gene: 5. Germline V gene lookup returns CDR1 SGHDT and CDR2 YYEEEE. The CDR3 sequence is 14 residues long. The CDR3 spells CASSFRQGSYGYTF. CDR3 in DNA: TGTGCCAGCAGCTTTAGACAGGGGAGTTATGGCTACACCTTC. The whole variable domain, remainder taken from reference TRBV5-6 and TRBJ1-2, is DAGVTQSPTHLIKTRGQQVTLRCSPKSGHDTVSWYQQALGQGPQFIFQYYEEEERQRGNFPDRFSGHQFPNYSSELNVNALLLGDSALYLCASSFRQGSYGYTFGSGTRLTVV.

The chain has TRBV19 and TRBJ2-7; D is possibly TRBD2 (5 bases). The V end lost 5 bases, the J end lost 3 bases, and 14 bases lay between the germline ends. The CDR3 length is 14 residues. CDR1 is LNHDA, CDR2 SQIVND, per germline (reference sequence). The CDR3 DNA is TGTGCCAGTAGTCGAGGGTCCAAGGACTACGAGCAGTACTTC. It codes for CASSRGSKDYEQYF.

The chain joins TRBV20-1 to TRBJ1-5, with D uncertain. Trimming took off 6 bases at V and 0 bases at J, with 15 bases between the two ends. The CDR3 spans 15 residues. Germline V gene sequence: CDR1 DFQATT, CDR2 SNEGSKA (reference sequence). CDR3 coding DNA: TGCAGTGCCTTCTACCGGGCAGCTAGCAATCAGCCCCAGCATTTT. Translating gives CSAFYRAASNQPQHF.